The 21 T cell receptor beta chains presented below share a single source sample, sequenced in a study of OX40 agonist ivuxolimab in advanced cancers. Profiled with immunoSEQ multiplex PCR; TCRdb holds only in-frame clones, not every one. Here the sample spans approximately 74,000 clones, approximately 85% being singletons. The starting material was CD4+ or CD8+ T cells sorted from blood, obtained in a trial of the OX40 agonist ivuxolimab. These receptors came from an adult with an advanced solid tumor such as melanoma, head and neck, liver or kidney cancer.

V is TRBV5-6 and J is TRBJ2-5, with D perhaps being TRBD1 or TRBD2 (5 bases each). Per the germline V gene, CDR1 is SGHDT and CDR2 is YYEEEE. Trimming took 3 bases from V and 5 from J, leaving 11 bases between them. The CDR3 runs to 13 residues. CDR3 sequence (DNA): TGTGCCAGCAGCTGGGGACGGCAGGAGACCCAGTACTTC. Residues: CASSWGRQETQYF. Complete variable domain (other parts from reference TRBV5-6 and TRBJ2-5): DAGVTQSPTHLIKTRGQQVTLRCSPKSGHDTVSWYQQALGQGPQFIFQYYEEEERQRGNFPDRFSGHQFPNYSSELNVNALLLGDSALYLCASSWGRQETQYFGPGTRLLVL.

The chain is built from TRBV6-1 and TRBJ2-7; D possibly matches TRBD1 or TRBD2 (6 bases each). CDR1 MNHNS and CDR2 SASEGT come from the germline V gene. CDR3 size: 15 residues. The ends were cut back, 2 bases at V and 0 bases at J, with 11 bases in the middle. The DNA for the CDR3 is TGTGCCAGCAGTGAATCCCCGGGGGCCTCCTACGAGCAGTACTTC. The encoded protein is CASSESPGASYEQYF.

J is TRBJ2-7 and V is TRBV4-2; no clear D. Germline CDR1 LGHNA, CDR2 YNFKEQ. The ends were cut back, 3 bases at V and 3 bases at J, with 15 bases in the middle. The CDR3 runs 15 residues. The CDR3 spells CASSQTLPQVYEQYF. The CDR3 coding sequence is TGTGCCAGCAGCCAGACTCTCCCCCAAGTCTACGAGCAGTACTTC.

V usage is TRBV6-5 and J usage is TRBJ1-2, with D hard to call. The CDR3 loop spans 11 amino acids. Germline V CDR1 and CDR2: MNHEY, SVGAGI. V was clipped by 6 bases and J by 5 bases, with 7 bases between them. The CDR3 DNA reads TGTGCCAGCAGAACACGTTATGGCTACACCTTC. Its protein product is CASRTRYGYTF.

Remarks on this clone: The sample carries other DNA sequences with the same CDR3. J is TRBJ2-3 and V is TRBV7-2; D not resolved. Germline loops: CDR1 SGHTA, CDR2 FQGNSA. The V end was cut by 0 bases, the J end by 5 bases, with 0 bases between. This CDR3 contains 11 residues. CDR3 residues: CASSLADTQYF. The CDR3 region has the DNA TGTGCCAGCAGCTTAGCAGATACGCAGTATTTT.

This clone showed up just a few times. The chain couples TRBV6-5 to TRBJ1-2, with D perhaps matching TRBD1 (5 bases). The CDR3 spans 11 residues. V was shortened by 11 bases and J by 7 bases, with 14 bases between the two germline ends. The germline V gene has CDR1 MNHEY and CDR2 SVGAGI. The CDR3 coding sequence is TGTGCCGGGAGTCAGGGAGGTGGCTACACCTTC. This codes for CAGSQGGGYTF.

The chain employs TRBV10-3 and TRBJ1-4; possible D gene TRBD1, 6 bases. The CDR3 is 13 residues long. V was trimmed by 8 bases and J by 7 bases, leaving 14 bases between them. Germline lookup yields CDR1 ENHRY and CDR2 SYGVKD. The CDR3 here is CAIGAGAGEKLFF. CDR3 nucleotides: TGTGCCATCGGTGCAGGGGCCGGTGAAAAACTGTTTTTT.

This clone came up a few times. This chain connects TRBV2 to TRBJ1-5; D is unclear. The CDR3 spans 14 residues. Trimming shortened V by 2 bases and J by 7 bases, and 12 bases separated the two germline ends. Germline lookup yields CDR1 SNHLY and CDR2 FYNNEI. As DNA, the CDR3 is TGTGCCAGCAGTGAACTTGGCGTCGGACAGCCCCAGCATTTT. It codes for CASSELGVGQPQHF. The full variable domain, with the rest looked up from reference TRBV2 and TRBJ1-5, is EPEVTQTPSHQVTQMGQEVILRCVPISNHLYFYWYRQILGQKVEFLVSFYNNEISEKSEIFDDQFSVERPDGSNFTLKIRSTKLEDSAMYFCASSELGVGQPQHFGDGTRLSIL.

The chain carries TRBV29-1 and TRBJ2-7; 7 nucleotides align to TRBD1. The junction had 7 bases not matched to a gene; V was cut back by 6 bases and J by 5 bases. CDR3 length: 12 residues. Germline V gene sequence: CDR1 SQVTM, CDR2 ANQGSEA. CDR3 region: CSVVGQTHEQYF. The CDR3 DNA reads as TGCAGCGTCGTGGGACAGACCCACGAGCAGTACTTC.

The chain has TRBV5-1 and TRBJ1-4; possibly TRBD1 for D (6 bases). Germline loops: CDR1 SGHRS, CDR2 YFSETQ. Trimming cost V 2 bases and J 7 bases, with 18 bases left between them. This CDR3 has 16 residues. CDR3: CASSFTGGAPGEKLFF. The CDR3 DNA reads TGCGCCAGCAGCTTCACGGGGGGCGCCCCGGGTGAAAAACTGTTTTTT.

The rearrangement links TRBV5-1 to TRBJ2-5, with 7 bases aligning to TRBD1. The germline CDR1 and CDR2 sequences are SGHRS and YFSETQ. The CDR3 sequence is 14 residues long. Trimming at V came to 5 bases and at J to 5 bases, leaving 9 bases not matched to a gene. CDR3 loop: CASRQDRVGETQYF. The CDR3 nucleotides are TGCGCCAGCAGGCAAGACAGGGTTGGGGAGACCCAGTACTTC.

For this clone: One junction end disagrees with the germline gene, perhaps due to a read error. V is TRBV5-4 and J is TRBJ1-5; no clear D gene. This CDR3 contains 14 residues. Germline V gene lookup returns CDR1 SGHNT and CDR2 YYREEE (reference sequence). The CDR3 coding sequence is TGTGCCAGCAGCTCGAGGGTCGGCAACCAGCCCCAGCATTTT. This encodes CASSSRVGNQPQHF.

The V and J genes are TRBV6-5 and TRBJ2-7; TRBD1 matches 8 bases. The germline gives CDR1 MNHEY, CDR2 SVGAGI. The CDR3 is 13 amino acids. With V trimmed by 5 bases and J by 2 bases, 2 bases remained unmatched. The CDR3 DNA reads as TGTGCCAGCAGTCGACAGGGGCCCTACGAGCAGTACTTC. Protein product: CASSRQGPYEQYF.

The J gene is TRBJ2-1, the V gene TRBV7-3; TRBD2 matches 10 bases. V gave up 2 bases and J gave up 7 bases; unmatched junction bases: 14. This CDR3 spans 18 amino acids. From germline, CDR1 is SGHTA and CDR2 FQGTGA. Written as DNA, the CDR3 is TGTGCCAGCAGCTTATATTCCAGCGGGAGGGCCCTTGGGAATGAGCAGTTCTTC. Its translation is CASSLYSSGRALGNEQFF.

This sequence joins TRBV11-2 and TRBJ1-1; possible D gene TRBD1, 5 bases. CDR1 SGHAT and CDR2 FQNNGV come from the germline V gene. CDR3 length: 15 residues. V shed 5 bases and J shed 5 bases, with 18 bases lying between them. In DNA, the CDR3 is TGTGCCAGCAGCCTCCGACAGATGGTGGTGACTGAAGCTTTCTTT. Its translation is CASSLRQMVVTEAFF.

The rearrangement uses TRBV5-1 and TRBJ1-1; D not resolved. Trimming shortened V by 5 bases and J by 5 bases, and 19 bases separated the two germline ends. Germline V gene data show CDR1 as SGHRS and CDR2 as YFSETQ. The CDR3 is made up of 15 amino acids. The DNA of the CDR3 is TGCGCCAGCAGAATCGTACCGGCACAGAGAACTGAAGCTTTCTTT. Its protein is CASRIVPAQRTEAFF.

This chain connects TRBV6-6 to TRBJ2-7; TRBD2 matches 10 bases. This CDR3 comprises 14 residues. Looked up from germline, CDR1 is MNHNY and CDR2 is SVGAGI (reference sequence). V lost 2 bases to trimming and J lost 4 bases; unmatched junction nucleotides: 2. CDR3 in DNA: TGTGCCAGCAGTTACGGACTAGCGGATTACGAGCAGTACTTC. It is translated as CASSYGLADYEQYF.

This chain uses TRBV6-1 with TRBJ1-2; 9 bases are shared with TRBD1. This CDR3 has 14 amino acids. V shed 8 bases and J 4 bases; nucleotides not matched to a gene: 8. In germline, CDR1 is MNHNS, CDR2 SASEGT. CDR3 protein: CASDTPGQGYGYTF. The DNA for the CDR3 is TGTGCCAGCGATACTCCGGGACAGGGCTATGGCTACACCTTC.

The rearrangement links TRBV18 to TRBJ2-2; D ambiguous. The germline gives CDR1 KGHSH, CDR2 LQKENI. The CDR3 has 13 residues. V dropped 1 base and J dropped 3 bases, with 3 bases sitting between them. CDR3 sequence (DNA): TGTGCCAGCTCACCACGGGACACCGGGGAGCTGTTTTTT. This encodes CASSPRDTGELFF. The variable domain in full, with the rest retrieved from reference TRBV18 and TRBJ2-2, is NAGVMQNPRHLVRRRGQEARLRCSPMKGHSHVYWYRQLPEEGLKFMVYLQKENIIDESGMPKERFSAEFPKEGPSILRIQQVVRGDSAAYFCASSPRDTGELFFGEGSRLTVL.

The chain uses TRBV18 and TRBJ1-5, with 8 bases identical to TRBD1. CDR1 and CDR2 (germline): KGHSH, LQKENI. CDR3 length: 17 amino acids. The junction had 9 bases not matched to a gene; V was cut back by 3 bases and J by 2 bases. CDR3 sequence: CASSPTQGAWGNQPQHF. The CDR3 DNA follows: TGTGCCAGCTCACCTACCCAGGGGGCTTGGGGCAATCAGCCCCAGCATTTT.

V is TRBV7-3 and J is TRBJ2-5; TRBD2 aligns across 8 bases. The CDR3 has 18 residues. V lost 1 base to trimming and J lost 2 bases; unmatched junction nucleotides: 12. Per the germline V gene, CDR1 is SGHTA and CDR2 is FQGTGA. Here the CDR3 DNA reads TGTGCCAGCAGCTTAAAGGGGACCTTAGCGGGAACACAAGAGACCCAGTACTTC. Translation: CASSLKGTLAGTQETQYF.